This T cell receptor beta chain was recovered during a study of blood T cell repertoires in COVID-19. Study overall: Material from acute and convalescent COVID-19 was sourced from the United States, Italy and Spain. Sample material is recorded as cDNA or gDNA derived from T cells, B-cell-depleted T cells, or PBMCs.

Original processing methods: Amplification of reference gene primers was used by the study to estimate nucleated cell counts. Sequencing used immunoSEQ multiplex PCR; TCRdb keeps in-frame clones, though not all of them. V and J calls and clone size follow that table, whereas D and trimming were derived from the DNA. Altogether approximately 72,000 clones are present, approximately 87% being singletons, with the ten largest covering 15% to 20%. Sequenced material: peripheral blood. The sequence was obtained from a woman of 80 years or more with acute or convalescent COVID-19.

CDR3 amino acids: CASSLSQNNEQFF. The CDR3 nucleotides read TGTGCCAGCAGCTTATCCCAAAACAATGAGCAGTTCTTC. The rearrangement joins TRBV7-8 to TRBJ2-1, with D unclear. This CDR3 contains 13 residues. In germline, CDR1 is SGHVS, CDR2 FQNEAQ. V was shortened by 2 bases and J by 5 bases, with 7 bases between the two germline ends.